A single count supports the clone carrying this T cell receptor beta chain. Its target is not known. This CDR3 contains 15 residues. The trim removed 5 bases at V and 7 bases at J, leaving 4 bases unmatched. Germline V lookup: CDR1 SSHAT, CDR2 FNYEAQ (reference sequence). These data are taken from a study of shared clonotypes between healthy human individuals. Study-wide results and limits: Larger estimated richness was generally recorded for naive subsets relative to memory subsets.

Only in-frame clones appear in the TCRdb table, and some are missing; sequencing was by immunoSEQ multiplex PCR. The profile shows 2 million to 2.5 million clones, 93% of them singletons. The receptor comes from a young man in good health. Some clones in this sample may be carry-over from other donors' samples. Sequencing input: naive CD4+ T cells from PBMCs. Subset: CD45RA+ positively selected. This sequence joins TRBV7-7 and TRBJ2-3; 15 positions match TRBD2. The CDR3 DNA sequence: TGTGCCAGCAGCCCCGGGACTAGCGGGAGGTATACGCAGTATTTT. This encodes CASSPGTSGRYTQYF.